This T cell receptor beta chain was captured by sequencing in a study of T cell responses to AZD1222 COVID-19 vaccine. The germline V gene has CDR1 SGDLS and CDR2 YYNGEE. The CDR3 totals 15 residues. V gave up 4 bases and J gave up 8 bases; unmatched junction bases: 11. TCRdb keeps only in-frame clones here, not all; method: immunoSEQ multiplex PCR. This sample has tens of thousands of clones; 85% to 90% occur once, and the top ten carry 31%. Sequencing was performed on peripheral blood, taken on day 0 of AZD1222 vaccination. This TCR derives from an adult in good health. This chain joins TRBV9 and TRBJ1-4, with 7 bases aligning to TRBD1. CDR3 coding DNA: TGTGCCAGCAGCCCCGAGGACAGGCCTGGGGAAAAACTGTTTTTT. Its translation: CASSPEDRPGEKLFF.